Here is one T cell receptor (beta chain) with its context. Antigen unknown. These data come from a study of blood T cells in healthy people across ages. Findings and caveats of the study: The fall in TCR beta diversity per million T cells was roughly linear with age.

Per the germline V gene, CDR1 is MGHRA and CDR2 is YSYEKL. V lost 6 bases and J 7 bases, leaving 16 bases between the germline ends. The CDR3 loop spans 15 amino acids. Primers used in a second PCR of about 6 to 11 cycles were a sample-barcoded 5' primer and a J-beta primer mix. TCRdb used MiXCR to reprocess the 5' RACE reads, holding one entry per CDR3 protein. The profile shows 950,000 to 1,200,000 distinct CDR3 sequences, under 40% of them singletons. This chain joins TRBV4-1 and TRBJ1-6, with unresolved D. The specimen was blood. The sequence was collected from a man younger than 30 in good health. The CDR3: CASRGGGQENSPLHF. The CDR3 DNA reads as TGCGCCAGCAGGGGAGGCGGTCAAGAGAATTCACCCCTCCACTTT.